The present T cell receptor (beta chain) was sequenced within a study of follicular helper T cells after annual influenza vaccination. V shed 0 bases and J 5 bases; nucleotides not matched to a gene: 6. Germline V CDR1 and CDR2: SGHRS, YFSETQ. This CDR3 spans 16 amino acids. Using immunoSEQ multiplex PCR, the repertoire was profiled, and TCRdb retains in-frame clones only, with some absent. The profile covers some 15,000 clones, with approximately 84% appearing a single time and 0.27% taken by the ten largest. The time point here: 2014-2015 season, pre-vaccination. Before and after seasonal inactivated influenza vaccination, adults gave blood for sorting CD4 subsets for sequencing.

The source was CXCR5- memory CD4+ T cells sorted from blood, collected on the day of influenza vaccination. The clonotype originates from an adult who received the influenza vaccine. The J gene is TRBJ2-1, the V gene TRBV5-1; 9 bases align to TRBD1. The CDR3: CASSLGWDRENNEQFF. Written as DNA, the CDR3 is TGCGCCAGCAGCTTGGGCTGGGACAGGGAGAACAATGAGCAGTTCTTC.